This T cell receptor beta chain was observed in a study of CD8+ T cells in alopecia areata. As regards this clone: Its antigen remains unknown.

RNA extraction was followed by reverse transcription into cDNA, which acted as the sequencing template. Clones were read by immunoSEQ multiplex PCR, and TCRdb kept only the in-frame ones, dropping some. This sample carries around 200,000 clones, 60% of them seen once, and the ten largest clones take approximately 0.7%. Trimming cost V 3 bases and J 6 bases; bases outside gene matches: 6. The CDR3 is 15 residues long. Per the germline V gene, CDR1 is SGHRS and CDR2 is YFSETQ. The treatment denotes: oral pan-JAK inhibitor, 5-10 mg twice daily. Those with alopecia areata gave lesional scalp punch biopsies and peripheral blood. Study-wide findings and caveats: Many expanded lesional clones remained in scalp and blood on tofacitinib. Links between baseline CD8+ expansion and response need larger treated cohorts.

Here the sequenced sample was CD4+ T cells sorted from blood, taken at week 4, from a patient treated with tofacitinib. The V and J genes are TRBV5-1 and TRBJ2-2; 9 nucleotides line up with TRBD2. The clonotype originates from a human donor with alopecia areata. CDR3 coding DNA: TGCGCCAGCAGCTACCTAGCGGGAACGGCCGGGGAGCTGTTTTTT. Its protein is CASSYLAGTAGELFF.